Listed here are 27 T cell receptor beta chains from one sample, sequenced in a study of blood T cell repertoires in COVID-19. Produced via immunoSEQ multiplex PCR; TCRdb's table is partial and in-frame only. The sample shows 370,000 or so clones, about 80% of them seen only once. The sample consisted of peripheral blood. The receptors were gathered from a human donor with acute or convalescent COVID-19. The donor label of this sample is uncertain.

The chain links TRBV5-6 to TRBJ1-6, with D possibly being TRBD1 (5 bases). From germline, CDR1 is SGHDT and CDR2 YYEEEE. Trimming stripped 0 bases from V and 10 bases from J, with 11 bases between. The CDR3 runs 14 residues. The CDR3, as DNA: TGTGCCAGCAGCTTGGGCAGGGTGAGGTCACCCCTCCACTTT. Translated, it gives CASSLGRVRSPLHF.

V and J are TRBV19 and TRBJ1-1; TRBD1 aligns across 10 bases. J was trimmed by 0 bases and V by 5 bases; bases with no gene match: 12. The CDR3 has 18 amino acids. Per germline, CDR1 LNHDA and CDR2 SQIVND (reference sequence). CDR3 nucleotide sequence: TGTGCCAGTAGTGGCCCGCTGGGACAGGGGCGTGTGAACACTGAAGCTTTCTTT. This codes for CASSGPLGQGRVNTEAFF.

This clone was found a few times. This rearrangement joins TRBV3-1 (or the pseudogene TRBV3-2) to TRBJ2-1; tentative D call: TRBD1 (6 bases). V was shortened by 2 bases and J by 3 bases, with 20 bases between the two germline ends. Germline-derived CDR1 and CDR2 are LGHDT and YNNKEL (reference sequence). The CDR3 runs 18 residues. CDR3 nucleotide sequence: TGTGCCAGCAGCCAATTTTGGGGGCAAATACGATTCTACAATGAGCAGTTCTTC. This gives the protein CASSQFWGQIRFYNEQFF.

The CDR3 DNA reads TGTGCCAGCAGCTTAACAGCGGGGATCCGCACAGATACGCAGTATTTT. This translates into CASSLTAGIRTDTQYF. V and J are TRBV7-9 and TRBJ2-3; 7 bases are shared with TRBD2. The germline V gene has CDR1 SEHNR and CDR2 FQNEAQ (reference sequence). Trimming took 2 bases from V and 1 from J; bases not matched to a gene: 6. The CDR3 has 16 amino acids.

This chain links TRBV7-9 with TRBJ2-4, with TRBD1 matching 8 bases. The CDR3 sequence is 17 residues long. Trimming removed 5 bases from V and 0 bases from J; junction bases left unmatched: 9. Germline CDR1 is SEHNR and CDR2 is FQNEAQ (reference sequence). The CDR3 coding sequence is TGTGCCAGCAGCCCCCACGGACAGGGCCTAGCCAAAAACATTCAGTACTTC. This translates into CASSPHGQGLAKNIQYF.

The rearrangement uses TRBV3-1 (or the pseudogene TRBV3-2) and TRBJ1-1; TRBD1 matches at 7 bases. The germline CDR1 and CDR2 sequences are LGHDT and YNNKEL (reference sequence). CDR3 length: 17 amino acids. V was pared by 0 bases and J by 0 bases, with 7 bases of the junction left unmatched. CDR3 sequence reads: CASSQEGRGTMNTEAFF. The CDR3 DNA follows: TGTGCCAGCAGCCAAGAAGGCAGGGGGACAATGAACACTGAAGCTTTCTTT.

V gene TRBV6-2 or TRBV6-3 combines with J gene TRBJ1-2; 10 positions match TRBD1. V was clipped by 2 bases and J by 3 bases; unmatched bases: 12. Germline CDR1 MNHEY, CDR2 SVGEGT. CDR3 length: 18 amino acids. CDR3 protein: CASSYGLGQGVKDYGYTF. The DNA of the CDR3 is TGTGCCAGCAGTTACGGCCTCGGACAGGGGGTTAAGGACTATGGCTACACCTTC.

This clone was detected only once. The chain joins TRBV6-5 to TRBJ1-6; D perhaps matches TRBD1 (6 bases). V gave up 8 bases and J gave up 8 bases, with 13 bases separating them. This CDR3 is 13 amino acids long. The germline V gene encodes CDR1 MNHEY and CDR2 SVGAGI. The DNA for the CDR3 is TGTGCCAGCCGGGGGGGCGACGATTCACCCCTCCACTTT. Translated, it gives CASRGGDDSPLHF.

The V call is TRBV29-1, the J call TRBJ1-2; D remains unclear. The V end was cut by 1 base, the J end by 1 base, with 10 bases between. Germline CDR1 reads SQVTM; CDR2 reads ANQGSEA. The CDR3 totals 14 residues. The CDR3 loop is CSVEADNLNYGYTF. CDR3 bases: TGCAGCGTTGAAGCTGACAACCTTAACTATGGCTACACCTTC.

This clone was found a few times. The chain is built from TRBV7-9 and TRBJ1-3; TRBD1 matches 7 bases. Germline CDR1 SEHNR, CDR2 FQNEAQ (reference sequence). Trimming took 3 bases from V and 0 from J; bases not matched to a gene: 2. The CDR3 contains 15 residues. CDR3 residues: CASSFGQVSGNTIYF. The CDR3 DNA sequence: TGTGCCAGCAGCTTCGGACAGGTCTCTGGAAACACCATATATTTT.

This clone was counted only a few times. The chain links TRBV20-1 to TRBJ1-5; D unclear. This CDR3 contains 12 residues. Trimming stripped 3 bases from V and 11 bases from J, with 14 bases between. Germline loops: CDR1 DFQATT, CDR2 SNEGSKA (reference sequence). The CDR3 spells CSASLASTTQHF. The CDR3 bases are TGCAGTGCTAGTCTCGCGTCCACCACCCAGCATTTT.

This chain connects TRBV5-1 to TRBJ2-2, with D uncertain. Looked up from germline, CDR1 is SGHRS and CDR2 is YFSETQ. This CDR3 has 13 residues. V dropped 7 bases and J dropped 1 base, with 8 bases sitting between them. CDR3 coding DNA: TGCGCCAGCCGTAGGAGGAACACCGGGGAGCTGTTTTTT. It codes for CASRRRNTGELFF. Filled out from reference TRBV5-1 and TRBJ2-2, the complete variable domain reads KAGVTQTPRYLIKTRGQQVTLSCSPISGHRSVSWYQQTPGQGLQFLFEYFSETQRNKGNFPGRFSGRQFSNSRSEMNVSTLELGDSALYLCASRRRNTGELFFGEGSRLTVL.

V and J are TRBV12-3 or TRBV12-4 and TRBJ1-2; no reliable D call. The CDR3 consists of 12 residues. V was shortened by 3 bases and J by 4 bases, with 6 bases between the two germline ends. CDR3 coding DNA: TGTGCCAGCAGTTTTAAGCTCTATGGCTACACCTTC. Residues: CASSFKLYGYTF.

This rearrangement joins TRBV5-8 to TRBJ1-5; D gene uncertain. Germline CDR1 reads SGHTS; CDR2 reads YDEGEE. V was trimmed by 2 bases and J by 6 bases, leaving 15 bases between them. The CDR3 has 15 residues. CDR3 in DNA: TGTGCCAGCAGCTTAATGGTTCTGGGCCGTCAGCCCCAGCATTTT. The encoded protein is CASSLMVLGRQPQHF. Using reference TRBV5-8 and TRBJ1-5 for the parts outside the CDR3, the full variable domain is EAGVTQSPTHLIKTRGQQATLRCSPISGHTSVYWYQQALGLGLQFLLWYDEGEERNRGNFPPRFSGRQFPNYSSELNVNALELEDSALYLCASSLMVLGRQPQHFGDGTRLSIL.

V is TRBV5-6 and J is TRBJ1-1; D is unclear. Between the trimmed V and J ends, which lost 2 bases and 7 bases, there was a span of 12 bases. The germline gives CDR1 SGHDT, CDR2 YYEEEE. The CDR3 length is 13 residues. The CDR3 DNA reads TGTGCCAGCAGCTTATTCGGGGTCGGTGAAGCTTTCTTT. Encoded protein: CASSLFGVGEAFF.

V usage is TRBV18 and J usage is TRBJ1-1, with TRBD1 matching 10 bases. V lost 0 bases, J lost 7 bases, and 5 bases stayed unmatched. CDR1 is KGHSH and CDR2 is LQKENI in the germline V gene. The CDR3 runs 15 residues. In DNA form, the CDR3 reads TGTGCCAGCTCACCACCGGGACAGGGGCTCGGTGAAGCTTTCTTT. This translates into CASSPPGQGLGEAFF. The complete variable domain, with remaining parts taken from reference TRBV18 and TRBJ1-1, reads NAGVMQNPRHLVRRRGQEARLRCSPMKGHSHVYWYRQLPEEGLKFMVYLQKENIIDESGMPKERFSAEFPKEGPSILRIQQVVRGDSAAYFCASSPPGQGLGEAFFGQGTRLTVV.

Here the CDR3 reads CASKDRETQYF. The CDR3 coding sequence is TGTGCCAGTAAAGACAGAGAGACCCAGTACTTC. The J gene is TRBJ2-5, the V gene TRBV19; D possibly corresponds to TRBD1 (5 bases). This CDR3 has 11 amino acids. Trimming shortened V by 7 bases and J by 4 bases, and 7 bases separated the two germline ends. Germline CDR1 and CDR2: LNHDA and SQIVND (reference sequence).

J is TRBJ2-1 and V is TRBV15, with 7 positions matching TRBD2. V shed 0 bases, J shed 8 bases, and the junction held 13 bases outside the gene matches. The V gene's germline CDR1 is LNHNV and CDR2 YYDKDF (reference sequence). CDR3 size: 17 residues. The DNA for the CDR3 is TGTGCCACCAGCAGAGAGCCCGGCGGGGGTCTCGGGTATGAGCAGTTCTTC. The encoded protein is CATSREPGGGLGYEQFF.

This chain joins TRBV5-1 and TRBJ2-7, with a possible D match to TRBD1 (5 bases). With 3 bases removed from V and 3 bases from J, the gap between germline ends came to 10 bases. The CDR3 consists of 13 residues. From germline, CDR1 is SGHRS and CDR2 YFSETQ. CDR3 sequence: CASSSDSGYEQYF. Written as DNA, the CDR3 is TGCGCCAGCAGCTCCGACAGTGGCTACGAGCAGTACTTC.

This chain uses TRBV4-1 with TRBJ1-4; D gene unclear. The CDR3 sequence is 16 residues long. Trimming took 0 bases from V and 3 from J, leaving 11 bases between them. In germline, CDR1 is MGHRA, CDR2 YSYEKL. In DNA, the CDR3 is TGCGCCAGCAGCCAAGATATTACACCCTCTAATGAAAAACTGTTTTTT. This translates into CASSQDITPSNEKLFF.

The CDR3 nucleotides read TGCGCCAGCAGCCAAGCCCCGACAGGTCCCTCCTACAATGAGCAGTTCTTC. Protein: CASSQAPTGPSYNEQFF. V gene TRBV4-1 combines with J gene TRBJ2-1, with D perhaps TRBD1 (6 bases). The CDR3 consists of 17 residues. The V and J ends lost 1 base and 0 bases respectively, with 13 bases between them. Germline values: CDR1 MGHRA, CDR2 YSYEKL.

This clone occurred once. J is TRBJ2-5 and V is TRBV6-2 or TRBV6-3, with 7 nucleotides matching TRBD1. CDR1 is MNHEY, CDR2 SVGEGT, per germline. The CDR3 is made up of 18 amino acids. The junction had 10 bases not matched to a gene; V was cut back by 0 bases and J by 0 bases. CDR3 nucleotides: TGTGCCAGCAGTTACTCCGGGACAGACGATCTGTACCAAGAGACCCAGTACTTC. It codes for CASSYSGTDDLYQETQYF.

V usage is TRBV6-2 or TRBV6-3 and J usage is TRBJ2-3; D not certain. The CDR3 has 11 amino acids. V was cut by 6 bases and J by 5 bases, with 6 bases left in between. CDR1 MNHEY and CDR2 SVGEGT come from the germline V gene. DNA of the CDR3: TGTGCCAGCAGCCACTTAGATACGCAGTATTTT. This gives the protein CASSHLDTQYF.

This clone is a singleton in its sample. The chain has TRBV18 and TRBJ1-1; D is perhaps TRBD1 (6 bases). Per the germline V gene, CDR1 is KGHSH and CDR2 is LQKENI. Trimming cost V 4 bases and J 1 base, with 13 bases left between them. CDR3 length equals 15 residues. DNA of the CDR3: TGTGCCAGCTCACTACGGGGGGCAGGGAACACTGAAGCTTTCTTT. It encodes CASSLRGAGNTEAFF.

The chain links TRBV7-8 to TRBJ1-5; tentatively, D is TRBD1 (5 bases). Trimming took off 1 base at V and 5 bases at J, with 12 bases between the two ends. The CDR3 totals 15 residues. Germline loops: CDR1 SGHVS, CDR2 FQNEAQ. In DNA, the CDR3 is TGTGCCAGCAGCTTAGTTGGGGCACACTATCAGCCCCAGCATTTT. Its translation: CASSLVGAHYQPQHF. Using reference TRBV7-8 and TRBJ1-5 for the parts outside the CDR3, the full variable domain is GAGVSQSPRYKVAKRGQDVALRCDPISGHVSLFWYQQALGQGPEFLTYFQNEAQLDKSGLPSDRFFAERPEGSVSTLKIQRTQQEDSAVYLCASSLVGAHYQPQHFGDGTRLSIL.

The rearrangement uses TRBV19 and TRBJ1-6, with 8 bases identical to TRBD1. CDR1 and CDR2 (germline): LNHDA, SQIVND (reference sequence). The V and J ends lost 6 bases and 7 bases, in that order; junction bases with no gene match: 11. This CDR3 has 16 residues. The CDR3 region has the DNA TGTGCCAGTAGAACAGGACAGGGTGGTAGGAATTCACCCCTCCACTTT. This gives the protein CASRTGQGGRNSPLHF.

The genes are TRBV19 and TRBJ2-1; 9 bases agree with TRBD2. There are 15 residues in the CDR3. The germline V gene has CDR1 LNHDA and CDR2 SQIVND (reference sequence). V was clipped by 3 bases and J by 9 bases; unmatched bases: 9. CDR3 loop: CASSIGGRAIGEQFF. DNA for the CDR3: TGTGCCAGTAGTATCGGCGGGAGGGCCATAGGTGAGCAGTTCTTC.